A selection of T cell receptor beta chains follows, all from one sample in a study of CD8+ T cells in alopecia areata. Sequencing used immunoSEQ multiplex PCR; TCRdb keeps in-frame clones, though not all of them. In the table there are about 160,000 clones, 65% of which are singletons. The source was CD4+ T cells sorted from blood, collected at week 4, from a patient treated with tofacitinib. The receptor source for this set is a human donor with alopecia areata. Each CDR3 is given with its conserved first and last residue. A D gene is named only where the DNA matches it firmly. Not all rows give a size; the values are once, few, many and, for expanded clones, a class.

D gene: -; V gene: TRBV29-1; clone size: -; J gene: TRBJ2-6; CDR3 DNA: TGCAGCGCCATTCAGAGTTCTGGGGCCAACGTCCTGACTTTC; CDR3 protein: CSAIQSSGANVLTF
D gene: -; V gene: TRBV9; clone size: -; J gene: TRBJ1-6; CDR3 DNA: TGTGCCAGCAGCGTGTCAAGCTATAATTCACCCCTCCACTTT; CDR3 protein: CASSVSSYNSPLHF
D gene: -; V gene: TRBV6-6; clone size: -; J gene: TRBJ2-2; CDR3 DNA: TGTGCCAGCAGTTCTAGCGCCACCGGGGAGCTGTTTTTT; CDR3 protein: CASSSSATGELFF
D gene: TRBD2; V gene: TRBV30; clone size: -; J gene: TRBJ2-5; CDR3 DNA: TGTGCCTGGAGTGCCGGGACTAGCGTAGAGACCCAGTACTTC; CDR3 protein: CAWSAGTSVETQYF
D gene: TRBD2; V gene: TRBV2; clone size: few; J gene: TRBJ2-5; CDR3 DNA: TGTGCCAGCAGGCGACTAGCGGGGGGTCAAGAGACCCAGTACTTC; CDR3 protein: CASRRLAGGQETQYF
D gene: TRBD1; V gene: TRBV30; clone size: -; J gene: TRBJ1-2; CDR3 DNA: TGTGCCTGGAGTTTCCTCGTTCGACAGGGCGGCGGCTACACCTTC; CDR3 protein: CAWSFLVRQGGGYTF
D gene: TRBD1; V gene: TRBV5-1; clone size: -; J gene: TRBJ2-5; CDR3 DNA: TGCGCCAGCAGCCTGCGAGGGGGCGGGGAGACCCAGTACTTC; CDR3 protein: CASSLRGGGETQYF
D gene: -; V gene: TRBV11-2; clone size: few; J gene: TRBJ1-5; CDR3 DNA: TGTGCCAGCAGCTTATGGATTGATAGCAATCAGCCCCAGCATTTT; CDR3 protein: CASSLWIDSNQPQHF
D gene: TRBD1; V gene: TRBV5-4; clone size: -; J gene: TRBJ2-2; CDR3 DNA: TGTGCCAGCTCGGGACAGGCGAACACCGGGGAGCTGTTTTTT; CDR3 protein: CASSGQANTGELFF
D gene: -; V gene: TRBV6-5; clone size: -; J gene: TRBJ2-2; CDR3 DNA: TGTGCCAGCAGGGGATCGAACACCGGGGAGCTGTTTTTT; CDR3 protein: CASRGSNTGELFF
D gene: -; V gene: TRBV7-8; clone size: -; J gene: TRBJ1-6; CDR3 DNA: TGTGCCAGCAGAACCGGGACACTAAATTCACCCCTCCACTTT; CDR3 protein: CASRTGTLNSPLHF
D gene: TRBD1; V gene: TRBV13; clone size: -; J gene: TRBJ1-2; CDR3 DNA: TGTGCCAGCAGCCTAAATCGGGGACAGGGGGCCAACTATGGCTACACCTTC; CDR3 protein: CASSLNRGQGANYGYTF
D gene: TRBD2; V gene: TRBV18; clone size: few; J gene: TRBJ2-1; CDR3 DNA: TGTGCCAGCTCACCCGGCGGGGGGGCCAGCTCCTACAATGAGCAGTTCTTC; CDR3 protein: CASSPGGGASSYNEQFF
D gene: -; V gene: TRBV30; clone size: -; J gene: TRBJ1-6; CDR3 DNA: TGTGCCTGGAGTCCACCGACCGGGCTAAGATCACCCCTCCACTTT; CDR3 protein: CAWSPPTGLRSPLHF
D gene: -; V gene: TRBV29-1; clone size: -; J gene: TRBJ1-1; CDR3 DNA: TGCAGCGTTGGGATGTACAGAGGGGACGCTGAAGCTTTCTTT; CDR3 protein: CSVGMYRGDAEAFF
D gene: TRBD2; V gene: TRBV7-2; clone size: -; J gene: TRBJ2-3; CDR3 DNA: TGTGCCAGCAGCTTGGGACTAAGCACAGATACGCAGTATTTT; CDR3 protein: CASSLGLSTDTQYF
D gene: -; V gene: TRBV7-6; clone size: -; J gene: TRBJ1-4; CDR3 DNA: TGTGCCAGCAGCGTCGGGGGGGGCCGTGAAAAACTGTTTTTT; CDR3 protein: CASSVGGGREKLFF
D gene: TRBD1; V gene: TRBV5-1; clone size: -; J gene: TRBJ1-2; CDR3 DNA: TGCGCCAGCAGCCCTAGGACAGGCTCCCCCTATGGCTACACCTTC; CDR3 protein: CASSPRTGSPYGYTF
D gene: TRBD1; V gene: TRBV29-1; clone size: -; J gene: TRBJ1-2; CDR3 DNA: TGCAGCGTTGTAACAGGGGAAGATGGCTACACCTTC; CDR3 protein: CSVVTGEDGYTF
D gene: TRBD1; V gene: TRBV7-9; clone size: -; J gene: TRBJ1-2; CDR3 DNA: TGTGCCAGCAGCTCACAGGGGGGACCGATCGGCTACACCTTC; CDR3 protein: CASSSQGGPIGYTF
D gene: -; V gene: TRBV29-1; clone size: -; J gene: TRBJ2-7; CDR3 DNA: TGCAGCGCTACGGTTAGGACCTACGAGCAGTACTTC; CDR3 protein: CSATVRTYEQYF
D gene: TRBD2; V gene: TRBV5-4; clone size: -; J gene: TRBJ2-5; CDR3 DNA: TGTGCCAGCAGCTTGGTAGCGGGGTTAGGCCAAGAGACCCAGTACTTC; CDR3 protein: CASSLVAGLGQETQYF
D gene: TRBD1; V gene: TRBV29-1; clone size: -; J gene: TRBJ2-7; CDR3 DNA: TGCAGCGTTGAAGTCAACAGGGGTGGTTACGAGCAGTACTTC; CDR3 protein: CSVEVNRGGYEQYF
D gene: -; V gene: TRBV18; clone size: -; J gene: TRBJ1-1; CDR3 DNA: TGTGCCAGCTCACCACCCCGGGTTATGAACACTGAAGCTTTCTTT; CDR3 protein: CASSPPRVMNTEAFF
D gene: -; V gene: TRBV5-6; clone size: -; J gene: TRBJ1-1; CDR3 DNA: TGTGCCAGCAGCTTGATCCGGGACTTCACTGAAGCTTTCTTT; CDR3 protein: CASSLIRDFTEAFF
D gene: -; V gene: TRBV5-8; clone size: few; J gene: TRBJ2-5; CDR3 DNA: TGTGCCAGCAGCTTGGGGAGGGACAGCCGGGAGACCCAGTACTTC; CDR3 protein: CASSLGRDSRETQYF
D gene: -; V gene: TRBV4-1; clone size: -; J gene: TRBJ1-1; CDR3 DNA: TGCGCCAGCAGCCGAGAGGGTATGACTGAAGCTTTCTTT; CDR3 protein: CASSREGMTEAFF
D gene: TRBD1; V gene: TRBV29-1; clone size: -; J gene: TRBJ2-3; CDR3 DNA: TGCAGCGTCTCGTCCCGGGACAGGGAGAGCACAGATACGCAGTATTTT; CDR3 protein: CSVSSRDRESTDTQYF
D gene: -; V gene: TRBV30; clone size: few; J gene: TRBJ2-2; CDR3 DNA: TGTGCCTCGGGCACCGGGGAGCTGTTTTTT; CDR3 protein: CASGTGELFF
D gene: -; V gene: TRBV5-1; clone size: -; J gene: TRBJ2-3; CDR3 DNA: TGCGCCAGCAGAGGAGGGAGCACAGATACGCAGTATTTT; CDR3 protein: CASRGGSTDTQYF
D gene: -; V gene: TRBV10-3; clone size: few; J gene: TRBJ2-5; CDR3 DNA: TGTGCCATCAGTGTAGCAGATCAAGAGACCCAGTACTTC; CDR3 protein: CAISVADQETQYF
D gene: -; V gene: TRBV5-6; clone size: -; J gene: TRBJ1-2; CDR3 DNA: TGTGCCAGCAGCCAGACAAGAGTCCCCGGTGGCTACACCTTC; CDR3 protein: CASSQTRVPGGYTF
D gene: -; V gene: TRBV2; clone size: -; J gene: TRBJ1-2; CDR3 DNA: TGTGCCAGCAGCGACGGAAGGTATGGCTACACCTTC; CDR3 protein: CASSDGRYGYTF
D gene: TRBD2; V gene: TRBV7-9; clone size: -; J gene: TRBJ2-5; CDR3 DNA: TGTGCCAGCAGCTTTGGGACTAGTGGAGAGACCCAGTACTTC; CDR3 protein: CASSFGTSGETQYF
D gene: -; V gene: TRBV15; clone size: -; J gene: TRBJ1-2; CDR3 DNA: TGTGCCACCAGCCCAGTCCTGGGGGTTGGGGGCTATGGCTACACCTTC; CDR3 protein: CATSPVLGVGGYGYTF
D gene: -; V gene: TRBV7-8; clone size: many; J gene: TRBJ2-3; CDR3 DNA: TGTGCCAGCAGCTCCCAGGGCACAGATACGCAGTATTTT; CDR3 protein: CASSSQGTDTQYF
D gene: -; V gene: TRBV2; clone size: -; J gene: TRBJ1-2; CDR3 DNA: TGTGCCAGCATGGCCGGTTTGGGCAGGGGAGGCTACACCTTC; CDR3 protein: CASMAGLGRGGYTF
D gene: -; V gene: TRBV5-6; clone size: -; J gene: TRBJ1-1; CDR3 DNA: TGTGCCAGCAGCCGGGGCCGATTGAACACTGAAGCTTTCTTT; CDR3 protein: CASSRGRLNTEAFF
D gene: TRBD1; V gene: TRBV27; clone size: -; J gene: TRBJ1-2; CDR3 DNA: TGTGCCAGCAGTCAGACAGGGCATGGGTATGGCTACACCTTC; CDR3 protein: CASSQTGHGYGYTF
D gene: -; V gene: TRBV29-1; clone size: -; J gene: TRBJ1-1; CDR3 DNA: TGCAGCGTCGTTCACAGTCGAGGCACTGAAGCTTTCTTT; CDR3 protein: CSVVHSRGTEAFF
D gene: TRBD1; V gene: TRBV30; clone size: -; J gene: TRBJ1-2; CDR3 DNA: TGTGCCTGGAGTGGGACAGGGCTCTCTGGCTACACCTTC; CDR3 protein: CAWSGTGLSGYTF
D gene: -; V gene: TRBV25-1; clone size: -; J gene: TRBJ1-2; CDR3 DNA: TGTGCCAGCTCAAGGGGGAGGGAAGGCGGCTACACCTTC; CDR3 protein: CASSRGREGGYTF
D gene: -; V gene: TRBV29-1; clone size: -; J gene: TRBJ1-1; CDR3 DNA: TGCAGCGTGCTTGAGAGACAAGACACTGAAGCTTTCTTT; CDR3 protein: CSVLERQDTEAFF
D gene: -; V gene: TRBV30; clone size: -; J gene: TRBJ1-1; CDR3 DNA: TGTGCCTGGAGAACCGGACTTGGGAGGGACACTGAAGCTTTCTTT; CDR3 protein: CAWRTGLGRDTEAFF
D gene: -; V gene: TRBV7-9; clone size: -; J gene: TRBJ2-5; CDR3 DNA: TGTGCCAGCAGCTTAGATTGGAAGACCCAGTACTTC; CDR3 protein: CASSLDWKTQYF
D gene: -; V gene: TRBV6-1; clone size: -; J gene: TRBJ1-5; CDR3 DNA: TGTGCCAGCAGCCTGAGGGGATTTAATCAGCCCCAGCATTTT; CDR3 protein: CASSLRGFNQPQHF
D gene: -; V gene: TRBV29-1; clone size: -; J gene: TRBJ2-5; CDR3 DNA: TGCAGCGTTGCCACAGGGCCCCAGTACTTC; CDR3 protein: CSVATGPQYF
D gene: -; V gene: TRBV20-1; clone size: few; J gene: TRBJ2-5; CDR3 DNA: TGCAGTGCTGGGGAAGAGACCCAGTACTTC; CDR3 protein: CSAGEETQYF
D gene: -; V gene: TRBV29-1; clone size: -; J gene: TRBJ2-6; CDR3 DNA: TGCAGCGCTTGCCCTGGCTCTGGGGCCAACGTCCTGACTTTC; CDR3 protein: CSACPGSGANVLTF
D gene: TRBD1; V gene: TRBV5-4; clone size: -; J gene: TRBJ2-1; CDR3 DNA: TGTGCCAGCAGCTCGGGACAGGCGTTAGGTGAGCAGTTCTTC; CDR3 protein: CASSSGQALGEQFF
D gene: -; V gene: TRBV29-1; clone size: few; J gene: TRBJ1-1; CDR3 DNA: TGCAGCGTTGGGGGGGGCACTGAAGCTTTCTTT; CDR3 protein: CSVGGGTEAFF
D gene: -; V gene: TRBV29-1; clone size: few; J gene: TRBJ1-1; CDR3 DNA: TGCAGCGTTGCGGGAGGAATCATGAACACTGAAGCTTTCTTT; CDR3 protein: CSVAGGIMNTEAFF
D gene: -; V gene: TRBV29-1; clone size: -; J gene: TRBJ2-6; CDR3 DNA: TGCAGCGTTGCCTACTCTGGGGCCAACGTCCTGACTTTC; CDR3 protein: CSVAYSGANVLTF